This T cell receptor beta chain was observed in a study of regulatory T cells in long-lasting Graves disease. In germline, CDR1 is MNHEY, CDR2 SVGAGI. V was trimmed by 0 bases and J by 0 bases, leaving 21 bases between them. CDR3 size: 20 residues. Regarding time point: persistent/refractory GD, antithyroid drugs over 5 years with positive TRAb. The TCR library used RNA extracted from PBMCs. There are a few counts of this clonotype. Antigen specificity is unknown. Findings and limits, study-wide: Thyroid tissue went unstudied; only peripheral blood was examined. Under persistent disease, TRBV28, TRBJ1-2 and TRBJ2-5 were used preferentially.

With iRepertoire HTBI primers and Arm-PCR of CDR3 regions, TCR beta libraries were built. TCRdb passed the multiplex PCR reads through MiXCR, listing each CDR3 protein once. Altogether over 450,000 distinct CDR3 sequences are present, about 22% being singletons, with the ten largest covering roughly 6.9%. The starting material was peripheral blood mononuclear cells (PBMCs), obtained when the disease was refractory, from a patient treated with antithyroid drugs. The chain employs TRBV6-5 and TRBJ1-5; a weak D match, TRBD1 (6 bases). The sequence was collected from a female donor with Graves disease. DNA of the CDR3: TGTGCCAGCAGTTACTCGATCGGACCGTTGGGGGCAGCTAGCAATCAGCCCCAGCATTTT. It yields the protein CASSYSIGPLGAASNQPQHF.